This is a list of T cell receptor beta chains from one sample in a study of blood T cell repertoires in COVID-19. Clones were sequenced by immunoSEQ multiplex PCR, and TCRdb holds only the in-frame ones, with some missing. The sample carries about 130,000 clones, 70% to 85% recorded once. Sequenced: PBMCs or T cells enriched from blood (not recorded which). The receptors were gathered from a man aged 45 to 65 who had recovered from COVID-19. CDR3s include the opening cysteine and the closing phenylalanine or tryptophan. The D gene is left open where the match is weak. Clone sizes are given selectively: once, few, many, or a class where the clone is expanded.

-	TRBV18	TRBJ2-5	-	TGTGCCAGCTCACCACCGAGCAATGCGGAGACCCAGTACTTC	CASSPPSNAETQYF
-	TRBV10-2	TRBJ2-1	TRBD2	TGCGCCAGCTCCGCGGGGGGCAATGAGCAGTTCTTC	CASSAGGNEQFF
-	TRBV10-3	TRBJ2-7	TRBD1	TGTGCCATCAGACCAGGGGCAGGGGGCCGTCAAGAGCAGTACTTC	CAIRPGAGGRQEQYF
many	TRBV7-8	TRBJ1-3	-	TGTGCCAGCAGCTTAGCAGCCGGAGACTCTGGAAACACCATATATTTT	CASSLAAGDSGNTIYF
few	TRBV10-1	TRBJ2-7	-	TGCGCCAGCAGGGGCCAATCGTTATCCTACGAGCAGTACTTC	CASRGQSLSYEQYF
-	TRBV11-2	TRBJ2-2	TRBD2	TGTGCCAGCAGCTTAGATCTACCGGGGCGGGAGGCAAAACGTGCCGGGGAGCTGTTTTTT	CASSLDLPGREAKRAGELFF
-	TRBV6-2/TRBV6-3	TRBJ1-1	TRBD1	TGTGCCAGCAGTTACCGGGAGAGGGGACAGGTTACTGAAGCTTTCTTT	CASSYRERGQVTEAFF
-	TRBV7-2	TRBJ2-5	-	TGTGCCAGCAGCTTCCTCGAGGCCCAGTACTTC	CASSFLEAQYF
-	TRBV19	TRBJ2-7	TRBD1	TGTGCCAGTAGTATGCCGGGACAGGGAGAAGGTTACGAGCAGTACTTC	CASSMPGQGEGYEQYF
-	TRBV6-5	TRBJ1-1	-	TGTGCCAGCAGTACCCCGGGACAAAGGAACACTGAAGCTTTCTTT	CASSTPGQRNTEAFF
-	TRBV5-8	TRBJ2-3	-	TGTGCCAGCAGCTCTAACCTGGGACTTAACACAGATACGCAGTATTTT	CASSSNLGLNTDTQYF
-	TRBV6-5	TRBJ1-2	-	TGTGCCAGCAGTTACTCACCGAGGACAGTCTACACCTTC	CASSYSPRTVYTF
-	TRBV28	TRBJ2-3	-	TGTGCCAGCAGTACCCCCCGGGGTGGCACAGATACGCAGTATTTT	CASSTPRGGTDTQYF
-	TRBV5-1	TRBJ1-4	-	TGCGCCAGCAGCTTGGCGGGTATATCGGGAAAACTGTTTTTT	CASSLAGISGKLFF
-	TRBV20-1	TRBJ1-5	-	TGCAGTGCTAGTGTGGAGGGAGACCAGCCCCAGCATTTT	CSASVEGDQPQHF
-	TRBV4-1	TRBJ1-3	-	TGCGCCAGCAGCCAAGTCTGGAGGGATGGAAACACCATATATTTT	CASSQVWRDGNTIYF
-	TRBV29-1	TRBJ1-4	TRBD1	TGCAGCGCACAGGGGGCCCAATTAGGAAATTATGAAAAACTGTTTTTT	CSAQGAQLGNYEKLFF